This is a list of T cell receptor beta chains from one sample in a study of blood T cell repertoires in COVID-19. Repertoires were generated with immunoSEQ multiplex PCR, while TCRdb's copy carries only in-frame clones and drops some. The sample gives 200,000 to 250,000 clones, 87% of which show up once; 10% to 15% is in the top ten. Source material: peripheral blood. These receptors originate from a woman aged 18-35 years who had recovered from COVID-19. CDR3s include the opening cysteine and the closing phenylalanine or tryptophan. Fields, in order: CDR3 protein, CDR3 DNA, CDR3 length, V gene, D gene, J gene, clone size. A D gene is named only where the DNA matches it firmly. Part of the rows lack a size; the others show once, few, many or a class for expanded clones.

CDR3 protein: CASSPFSGVSAEQYF
CDR3 DNA: TGTGCCAGCTCACCCTTTAGCGGGGTCTCTGCCGAGCAGTACTTC
CDR3 length: 15
V gene: TRBV18
D gene: TRBD2
J gene: TRBJ2-7
clone size: .

CDR3 protein: CASSFGLAGVGADNEQFF
CDR3 DNA: TGTGCCAGCAGCTTTGGACTAGCGGGGGTAGGGGCCGACAATGAGCAGTTCTTC
CDR3 length: 18
V gene: TRBV7-9
D gene: TRBD2
J gene: TRBJ2-1
clone size: .

CDR3 protein: CATSGGDNEQFF
CDR3 DNA: TGTGCCACCAGTGGGGGAGACAATGAGCAGTTCTTC
CDR3 length: 12
V gene: TRBV24-1
D gene: .
J gene: TRBJ2-1
clone size: once

CDR3 protein: CASSTRDRGRQDTQYF
CDR3 DNA: TGTGCCAGTAGTACCCGGGACAGGGGTCGTCAGGATACGCAGTATTTT
CDR3 length: 16
V gene: TRBV19
D gene: TRBD1
J gene: TRBJ2-3
clone size: .

CDR3 protein: CASSLVSGGYNEQFF
CDR3 DNA: TGTGCCAGCAGCTTGGTTAGCGGGGGATACAATGAGCAGTTCTTC
CDR3 length: 15
V gene: TRBV7-2
D gene: TRBD2
J gene: TRBJ2-1
clone size: .

CDR3 protein: CASRAGTEETQYF
CDR3 DNA: TGTGCCAGCAGAGCCGGGACAGAAGAGACCCAGTACTTC
CDR3 length: 13
V gene: TRBV9
D gene: TRBD1
J gene: TRBJ2-5
clone size: .

CDR3 protein: CASSVTGVGDYGYTF
CDR3 DNA: TGTGCCAGCAGCGTGACAGGGGTCGGGGACTATGGCTACACCTTC
CDR3 length: 15
V gene: TRBV9
D gene: TRBD1
J gene: TRBJ1-2
clone size: .

CDR3 protein: CASSPLTGTTSNYGYTF
CDR3 DNA: TGTGCCAGCAGCCCCTTGACAGGGACAACCTCTAACTATGGCTACACCTTC
CDR3 length: 17
V gene: TRBV5-5
D gene: TRBD1
J gene: TRBJ1-2
clone size: once

CDR3 protein: CASSQVPANEKLFF
CDR3 DNA: TGTGCCAGCAGCCAAGTCCCCGCTAATGAAAAACTGTTTTTT
CDR3 length: 14
V gene: TRBV3-1/TRBV3-2
D gene: .
J gene: TRBJ1-4
clone size: .

CDR3 protein: CASRNTGSSYEQYF
CDR3 DNA: TGTGCCAGTAGAAATACAGGAAGCTCCTACGAGCAGTACTTC
CDR3 length: 14
V gene: TRBV19
D gene: .
J gene: TRBJ2-7
clone size: .

CDR3 protein: CASSELGGNTGELFF
CDR3 DNA: TGTGCCAGCAGTGAGTTAGGGGGGAACACCGGGGAGCTGTTTTTT
CDR3 length: 15
V gene: TRBV2
D gene: .
J gene: TRBJ2-2
clone size: .

CDR3 protein: CASSLGQGTGNTIYF
CDR3 DNA: TGTGCCAGCAGCTTAGGGCAGGGGACGGGAAACACCATATATTTT
CDR3 length: 15
V gene: TRBV7-7
D gene: .
J gene: TRBJ1-3
clone size: .

CDR3 protein: CASSIEGTGNEQFF
CDR3 DNA: TGTGCCAGTAGTATAGAAGGGACAGGGAATGAGCAGTTCTTC
CDR3 length: 14
V gene: TRBV19
D gene: TRBD1
J gene: TRBJ2-1
clone size: .

CDR3 protein: CSASDGSYGYTF
CDR3 DNA: TGCAGTGCTAGTGATGGGAGCTATGGCTACACCTTC
CDR3 length: 12
V gene: TRBV20-1
D gene: .
J gene: TRBJ1-2
clone size: once

CDR3 protein: CASSPHGGRDSYEQYF
CDR3 DNA: TGTGCCAGCAGCCCCCATGGCGGCAGGGACTCCTACGAGCAGTACTTC
CDR3 length: 16
V gene: TRBV4-2
D gene: .
J gene: TRBJ2-7
clone size: few

CDR3 protein: CASSSSHEQFF
CDR3 DNA: TGCGCCAGCAGCTCCTCTCATGAGCAGTTCTTC
CDR3 length: 11
V gene: TRBV5-1
D gene: .
J gene: TRBJ2-1
clone size: .

CDR3 protein: CAWSVLIDQPQHF
CDR3 DNA: TGTGCCTGGAGTGTACTAATAGATCAGCCCCAGCATTTT
CDR3 length: 13
V gene: TRBV30
D gene: .
J gene: TRBJ1-5
clone size: .

CDR3 protein: CASSQDSASTGELFF
CDR3 DNA: TGCGCCAGCAGCCAAGATTCCGCTAGCACCGGGGAGCTGTTTTTT
CDR3 length: 15
V gene: TRBV4-3
D gene: .
J gene: TRBJ2-2
clone size: .

CDR3 protein: CASSFGLKSEQFF
CDR3 DNA: TGTGCCAGCAGTTTTGGACTCAAGAGTGAGCAGTTCTTC
CDR3 length: 13
V gene: TRBV12-3/TRBV12-4
D gene: .
J gene: TRBJ2-1
clone size: .

CDR3 protein: CASSTSYGGAHEQYF
CDR3 DNA: TGTGCCAGTAGTACCAGCTACGGGGGGGCCCACGAGCAGTACTTC
CDR3 length: 15
V gene: TRBV19
D gene: TRBD2
J gene: TRBJ2-7
clone size: .

CDR3 protein: CASSDQAGSYNEQFF
CDR3 DNA: TGTGCCAGCAGTGACCAGGCAGGGTCCTACAATGAGCAGTTCTTC
CDR3 length: 15
V gene: TRBV6-4
D gene: .
J gene: TRBJ2-1
clone size: .

CDR3 protein: CASSQGRERDTQYF
CDR3 DNA: TGCGCCAGCAGCCAAGGGCGGGAGAGAGATACGCAGTATTTT
CDR3 length: 14
V gene: TRBV4-3
D gene: TRBD2
J gene: TRBJ2-3
clone size: .

CDR3 protein: CASSRVGQGWNNEQFF
CDR3 DNA: TGCGCCAGCAGCCGCGTCGGACAGGGGTGGAACAATGAGCAGTTCTTC
CDR3 length: 16
V gene: TRBV4-3
D gene: TRBD1
J gene: TRBJ2-1
clone size: .

CDR3 protein: CASRDSAKNIQYF
CDR3 DNA: TGCGCCAGCAGAGATAGCGCCAAAAACATTCAGTACTTC
CDR3 length: 13
V gene: TRBV10-2
D gene: .
J gene: TRBJ2-4
clone size: once

CDR3 protein: CSGEIATSYNEQFF
CDR3 DNA: TGCAGCGGAGAAATAGCGACGAGCTACAATGAGCAGTTCTTC
CDR3 length: 14
V gene: TRBV29-1
D gene: .
J gene: TRBJ2-1
clone size: .

CDR3 protein: CASRASLATEAFF
CDR3 DNA: TGTGCCAGCAGGGCAAGTTTGGCCACTGAAGCTTTCTTT
CDR3 length: 13
V gene: TRBV12-3/TRBV12-4
D gene: .
J gene: TRBJ1-1
clone size: .

CDR3 protein: CASSLYQGNTGELFF
CDR3 DNA: TGTGCCAGCAGCCTTTATCAGGGGAACACCGGGGAGCTGTTTTTT
CDR3 length: 15
V gene: TRBV7-2
D gene: .
J gene: TRBJ2-2
clone size: .

CDR3 protein: CASSIGIADTYEQYF
CDR3 DNA: TGTGCCAGTAGTATAGGGATAGCGGATACCTACGAGCAGTACTTC
CDR3 length: 15
V gene: TRBV19
D gene: .
J gene: TRBJ2-7
clone size: .

CDR3 protein: CASSSIGQGPTYEQYF
CDR3 DNA: TGTGCCAGCAGTTCTATCGGACAGGGACCGACCTACGAGCAGTACTTC
CDR3 length: 16
V gene: TRBV6-5
D gene: TRBD1
J gene: TRBJ2-7
clone size: few

CDR3 protein: CASNPGQGSTDTQYF
CDR3 DNA: TGCGCCAGCAACCCGGGACAGGGCTCCACAGATACGCAGTATTTT
CDR3 length: 15
V gene: TRBV23-1
D gene: TRBD1
J gene: TRBJ2-3
clone size: .

CDR3 protein: CATLADLSYNEQFF
CDR3 DNA: TGTGCCACCTTAGCGGACCTCTCCTACAATGAGCAGTTCTTC
CDR3 length: 14
V gene: TRBV10-3
D gene: .
J gene: TRBJ2-1
clone size: .

CDR3 protein: CAWRLAGGHNEQFF
CDR3 DNA: TGTGCCTGGAGACTAGCGGGAGGGCACAATGAGCAGTTCTTC
CDR3 length: 14
V gene: TRBV30
D gene: TRBD2
J gene: TRBJ2-1
clone size: .

CDR3 protein: CASSTGTQRYEQYF
CDR3 DNA: TGTGCCAGCAGCACCGGGACTCAGAGATACGAGCAGTACTTC
CDR3 length: 14
V gene: TRBV6-2/TRBV6-3
D gene: .
J gene: TRBJ2-7
clone size: .

CDR3 protein: CASSLGTGNTEAFF
CDR3 DNA: TGTGCCAGCAGCTTAGGAACAGGGAACACTGAAGCTTTCTTT
CDR3 length: 14
V gene: TRBV7-9
D gene: .
J gene: TRBJ1-1
clone size: few

CDR3 protein: CASRPSGGNYEQYF
CDR3 DNA: TGTGCCAGCAGGCCTTCGGGAGGCAACTACGAGCAGTACTTC
CDR3 length: 14
V gene: TRBV6-5
D gene: TRBD2
J gene: TRBJ2-7
clone size: .

CDR3 protein: CASSQDREGFNEQFF
CDR3 DNA: TGTGCCAGCAGCCAAGACAGGGAAGGTTTTAATGAGCAGTTCTTC
CDR3 length: 15
V gene: TRBV3-1/TRBV3-2
D gene: .
J gene: TRBJ2-1
clone size: .

CDR3 protein: CASSQRVVGFFF
CDR3 DNA: TGCGCCAGCAGCCAGAGGGTTGTGGGATTTTTCTTT
CDR3 length: 12
V gene: TRBV4-1
D gene: .
J gene: TRBJ1-1
clone size: .

CDR3 protein: CASLKRGTDTQYF
CDR3 DNA: TGTGCCAGTCTCAAGAGGGGCACAGATACGCAGTATTTT
CDR3 length: 13
V gene: TRBV19
D gene: .
J gene: TRBJ2-3
clone size: once

CDR3 protein: CASSQYPSGSFYEQYF
CDR3 DNA: TGTGCCAGCAGCCAGTATCCTAGCGGGTCATTCTACGAGCAGTACTTC
CDR3 length: 16
V gene: TRBV3-1/TRBV3-2
D gene: TRBD2
J gene: TRBJ2-7
clone size: .

CDR3 protein: CASSEAARDEQYF
CDR3 DNA: TGTGCCAGCAGTGAAGCAGCGCGGGACGAGCAGTACTTC
CDR3 length: 13
V gene: TRBV6-1
D gene: .
J gene: TRBJ2-7
clone size: .